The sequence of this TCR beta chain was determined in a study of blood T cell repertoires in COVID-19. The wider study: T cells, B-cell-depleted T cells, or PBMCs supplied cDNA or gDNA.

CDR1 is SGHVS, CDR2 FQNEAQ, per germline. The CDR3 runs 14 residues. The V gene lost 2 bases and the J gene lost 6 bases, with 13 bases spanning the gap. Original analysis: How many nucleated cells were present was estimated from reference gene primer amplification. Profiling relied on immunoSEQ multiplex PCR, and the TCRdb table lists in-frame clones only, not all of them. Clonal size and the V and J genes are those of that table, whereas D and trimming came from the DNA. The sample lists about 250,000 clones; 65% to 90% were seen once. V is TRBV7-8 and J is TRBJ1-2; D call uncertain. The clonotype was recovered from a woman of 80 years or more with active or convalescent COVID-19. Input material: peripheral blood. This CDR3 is CASSLSGGVDGYTF. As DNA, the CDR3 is TGTGCCAGCAGCTTATCAGGAGGAGTCGATGGCTACACCTTC.